The TCR beta chain described here comes from a study of CXCR3-negative and CXCR3-positive naive CD8 T cells. Study-level findings and limits: Expression of CXCR3 was partially reduced after cryopreservation, and fresh PBMCs were used in most assays. In both naive subsets diversity was comparably high, whereas memory CD8+ cells showed much lower diversity.

CDR1 is MGHRA, CDR2 YSYEKL, per germline. CDR3 size: 15 residues. Measured by frequency, this clonotype is medium-sized. What it recognizes is unknown. Researchers prepared the TRB cDNA libraries using 5' RACE with UMI labels. TCRdb reanalyzed the 5' RACE reads, giving one entry per CDR3 protein sequence and no DNA. The ten top clones account for more than 7%, within a sample of tens of thousands of distinct CDR3 sequences. This sequence originates from a human donor in good health. Some clones in this sample may be carry-over from other donors' samples. This sequence joins TRBV4-1 and TRBJ1-1; no DNA is available, so the TRBD1 call from TCRdb remains unchecked. Sequenced: memory CD8+ T cells from blood. The chain's CDR3 is CASSRGAFRYTEAFF.